The 27 T cell receptor beta chains below were found in one sample sequenced in a study of control samples from healthy donors and cancer patients (dated by TCRdb to the early 2020s). Libraries were made using the immunoSEQ multiplex PCR assay. TCRdb carries this immuneACCESS record with in-frame sequences only. Its versions omit some clonotypes, under half of them owing to an unresolved V gene in the studies checked, with the rest unexplained. The sample includes roughly 93,000 clones, with 85% to 90% observed a single time. The ten largest clones capture about 10% of the sample. What was sequenced was PBMCs. These receptors were taken from a woman in her forties or fifties with colorectal cancer.

V is TRBV4-3 and J is TRBJ1-1, with 11 bases that match TRBD1. V was clipped by 0 bases and J by 1 base; unmatched bases: 10. This CDR3 has 19 amino acids. The germline V gene encodes CDR1 LGHNA and CDR2 YSLEER. The CDR3 DNA reads TGCGCCAGCAGCCAAGAGGACAGGGGGCAATTAGTTGGGAACACTGAAGCTTTCTTT. This codes for CASSQEDRGQLVGNTEAFF.

The genes are TRBV10-2 and TRBJ1-2; possibly TRBD1 for D (5 bases). The germline gives CDR1 WSHSY, CDR2 SAAADI. The ends were cut back, 8 bases at V and 7 bases at J, with 14 bases in the middle. The CDR3 loop spans 12 amino acids. CDR3 sequence reads: CASWEGRGGYTF. CDR3 nucleotide sequence: TGCGCCAGCTGGGAGGGGCGGGGTGGCTACACCTTC.

This chain joins TRBV5-1 and TRBJ2-5; D is ambiguous. The germline V gene encodes CDR1 SGHRS and CDR2 YFSETQ. The CDR3 loop spans 15 amino acids. V gave up 0 bases and J gave up 2 bases, with 11 bases separating them. The DNA for the CDR3 is TGCGCCAGCAGCTTGGAGTTTTCAGGTCAAGAGACCCAGTACTTC. Its translation: CASSLEFSGQETQYF.

Only a few counts were recorded for this clone. The chain links TRBV6-1 to TRBJ1-5; 10 bases align to TRBD1. Trimming cost V 4 bases and J 7 bases; bases outside gene matches: 10. Germline V CDR1 and CDR2: MNHNS, SASEGT. This CDR3 has 16 residues. The CDR3 DNA sequence: TGTGCCAGCAGTGTTTCCCCGGGACAGGGGAACCAGCCCCAGCATTTT. This gives the protein CASSVSPGQGNQPQHF.

The chain recombines TRBV30 with TRBJ1-1, with unresolved D. Deletions cut 1 base from V and 4 bases from J, with 7 bases between. This CDR3 comprises 12 residues. Germline V gene sequence: CDR1 GTSNPN, CDR2 SVGIG (reference sequence). Here the CDR3 DNA reads TGTGCCTGGAGTGAGTCAGGCACTGAAGCTTTCTTT. As protein: CAWSESGTEAFF.

This chain joins TRBV6-1 and TRBJ1-1; D perhaps matches TRBD1 (5 bases). Germline V gives CDR1 MNHNS, CDR2 SASEGT. V lost 5 bases, J lost 1 base, and 11 bases lay in between. CDR3 length: 14 residues. The CDR3 region has the DNA TGTGCCAGCAGTCCCCGAAGGGGGAACACTGAAGCTTTCTTT. It is translated as CASSPRRGNTEAFF.

This chain joins TRBV6-2 or TRBV6-3 and TRBJ2-5, with 14 bases that match TRBD2. From germline, CDR1 is MNHEY and CDR2 SVGEGT. The CDR3 extends over 17 amino acids. With V trimmed by 4 bases and J by 3 bases, 7 bases remained unmatched. CDR3 in DNA: TGTGCCAGCAGTTTAGGACTAGCGGGGGGCTTCGAAGAGACCCAGTACTTC. Translating it yields CASSLGLAGGFEETQYF.

The V call is TRBV2, the J call TRBJ2-3; weak D call: TRBD2 (6 bases). This CDR3 contains 15 residues. The germline V gene has CDR1 SNHLY and CDR2 FYNNEI. V was pared by 4 bases and J by 5 bases, with 16 bases between. The DNA for the CDR3 is TGTGCCAGCAGTGGCGGGAAGGGTACCCTAGATACGCAGTATTTT. It codes for CASSGGKGTLDTQYF.

The chain employs TRBV5-1 and TRBJ1-1, with TRBD1 matching 7 bases. The J segment lost 8 bases and the V segment lost 4 bases, leaving 17 bases of the junction unmatched. The CDR3 sequence is 16 residues long. Germline V CDR1 and CDR2: SGHRS, YFSETQ. This CDR3 reads CASSAKPQGGIIEAFF. For the CDR3, the DNA is TGCGCCAGCAGCGCAAAGCCTCAGGGGGGGATTATAGAAGCTTTCTTT.

This clone was seen only a few times. This chain connects TRBV5-1 to TRBJ2-3; D not certain. Trimming removed 2 bases from V and 9 bases from J, with 13 bases in between. Germline V gene sequence: CDR1 SGHRS, CDR2 YFSETQ. CDR3 length equals 13 residues. The CDR3 region has the DNA TGCGCCAGCAGCTTTTTGGAGAGTGAGACGCAGTATTTT. Translated, it gives CASSFLESETQYF.

This chain connects TRBV3-1 (or the pseudogene TRBV3-2) to TRBJ1-5, with D uncertain. From germline, CDR1 is LGHDT and CDR2 YNNKEL (reference sequence). Trimming removed 3 bases at V and 3 bases at J, with 9 bases between. The CDR3 contains 14 residues. The CDR3 loop reads CASSHLPVNQPQHF. CDR3 nucleotides: TGTGCCAGCAGCCATTTACCGGTCAATCAGCCCCAGCATTTT.

CDR3 amino acids: CASSDGQGQVLKNIQYF. CDR3 bases: TGTGCCAGCAGTGACGGGCAGGGACAAGTCCTCAAAAACATTCAGTACTTC. The rearrangement links TRBV6-4 to TRBJ2-4; D might be TRBD1 (6 bases). Per germline, CDR1 MRHNA and CDR2 SNTAGT. This CDR3 has 17 residues. V gave up 2 bases and J gave up 3 bases, with 17 bases separating them.

The rearrangement joins TRBV6-5 to TRBJ2-1; no clear D gene. CDR3 length: 11 residues. The germline V and J ends were trimmed by 6 bases and 9 bases, with 9 bases remaining between them. Germline values: CDR1 MNHEY, CDR2 SVGAGI. Here the CDR3 DNA reads TGTGCCAGCAGCCAGTGGGGTGAGCAGTTCTTC. Its protein product is CASSQWGEQFF.

The J gene is TRBJ2-3, the V gene TRBV6-2 or TRBV6-3; D possibly matches TRBD1 or TRBD2 (6 bases each). The CDR3 has 16 amino acids. With 5 bases removed from V and 2 bases from J, the gap between germline ends came to 17 bases. Germline assignment: CDR1 MNHEY and CDR2 SVGEGT. This CDR3 reads CASSPVWGAHTDTQYF. In DNA form, the CDR3 reads TGTGCCAGCAGTCCCGTGTGGGGGGCACACACAGATACGCAGTATTTT.

The chain employs TRBV7-2 and TRBJ2-5, with 7 bases identical to TRBD1. The CDR3 covers 16 residues. Trimming cost V 4 bases and J 2 bases; bases outside gene matches: 10. Germline V CDR1 and CDR2: SGHTA, FQGNSA. The CDR3 reads CASSSSSGTDQETQYF. CDR3 coding DNA: TGTGCCAGCAGCTCTTCGTCCGGGACAGATCAAGAGACCCAGTACTTC. Together with reference TRBV7-2 and TRBJ2-5, the CDR3 gives the full variable domain: GAGVSQSPSNKVTEKGKDVELRCDPISGHTALYWYRQSLGQGLEFLIYFQGNSAPDKSGLPSDRFSAERTGGSVSTLTIQRTQQEDSAVYLCASSSSSGTDQETQYFGPGTRLLVL.

The chain joins TRBV10-3 to TRBJ2-3; D remains unclear. The CDR3 is 14 residues long. Trimming pared 3 bases from V and 2 bases from J, leaving 9 bases between. Germline CDR1 is ENHRY and CDR2 is SYGVKD. In nucleotides, the CDR3 is TGTGCCATCAGTGAATTGGGTGACACAGATACGCAGTATTTT. Translated: CAISELGDTDTQYF.

V and J are TRBV6-2 or TRBV6-3 and TRBJ2-2; possibly TRBD1 for D (7 bases). This CDR3 region has 15 residues. Per germline, CDR1 MNHEY and CDR2 SVGEGT. Trimming shortened V by 5 bases and J by 4 bases, and 14 bases separated the two germline ends. This CDR3 reads CASSTSGGGTGELFF. CDR3 DNA: TGTGCCAGCAGTACATCAGGGGGAGGCACCGGGGAGCTGTTTTTT.

The genes are TRBV20-1 and TRBJ1-1, with D hard to call. Germline V lookup: CDR1 DFQATT, CDR2 SNEGSKA (reference sequence). The CDR3 is 13 amino acids. With 3 bases removed from V and 3 bases from J, the gap between germline ends came to 11 bases. The CDR3 protein is CSASNSLYTEAFF. DNA for the CDR3: TGCAGTGCTAGTAATAGTCTGTACACTGAAGCTTTCTTT.

The rearrangement uses TRBV6-5 and TRBJ1-5; no clear D gene. V was shortened by 6 bases and J by 5 bases, with 11 bases between the two germline ends. Germline CDR1 reads MNHEY; CDR2 reads SVGAGI. The CDR3 is made up of 13 amino acids. The chain's CDR3 is CASSSNPDQPQHF. The CDR3, as DNA: TGTGCCAGCAGCTCGAACCCGGATCAGCCCCAGCATTTT.

The chain carries TRBV6-2 or TRBV6-3 and TRBJ2-4; D call uncertain. Trimming left V 2 bases short and J 5 bases short, with 10 bases between. Germline V lookup: CDR1 MNHEY, CDR2 SVGEGT. The CDR3 has 14 amino acids. CDR3 in amino acids: CASSYPPTENIQYF. Written as DNA, the CDR3 is TGTGCCAGCAGTTACCCCCCCACAGAAAACATTCAGTACTTC.

This chain joins TRBV5-1 and TRBJ2-5; 7 bases map to TRBD2. The CDR3 has 13 residues. Germline V lookup: CDR1 SGHRS, CDR2 YFSETQ. With 4 bases clipped from V and 5 bases from J, the junction kept 5 bases outside the gene matches. DNA for the CDR3: TGCGCCAGCAGCGGGAGCGGGGACGAGACCCAGTACTTC. It yields the protein CASSGSGDETQYF.

The table lists this clone with a count of one. The chain joins TRBV4-2 to TRBJ1-2; D gene unclear. Germline values: CDR1 LGHNA, CDR2 YNFKEQ. V shed 0 bases and J shed 8 bases, with 19 bases lying between them. This CDR3 is 16 amino acids long. CDR3 sequence: CASSQESGIVRRGYTF. In DNA, the CDR3 is TGTGCCAGCAGCCAAGAGTCCGGGATCGTCCGGAGGGGCTACACCTTC.

This chain uses TRBV24-1 with TRBJ2-3; 8 bases line up with TRBD1. V shed 5 bases, J shed 4 bases, and the junction held 7 bases outside the gene matches. The CDR3 has 15 residues. Germline V CDR1 and CDR2: KGHDR, SFDVKD. CDR3 nucleotide sequence: TGTGCCACCAGTGCCCCGACAGGGGCGGCAGATACGCAGTATTTT. It codes for CATSAPTGAADTQYF.

The CDR3 spells CASSLGQGGDTQYF. In DNA, the CDR3 is TGTGCCAGCAGTTTAGGCCAGGGTGGAGATACGCAGTATTTT. The chain employs TRBV27 and TRBJ2-3; D might be TRBD1 (5 bases). The CDR3 runs 14 residues. V lost 2 bases to trimming and J lost 5 bases, with 11 bases between them. CDR1 is MNHEY and CDR2 is SMNVEV in the germline V gene (reference sequence).

The chain has TRBV24-1 and TRBJ2-1; D is ambiguous. The CDR3 runs to 15 residues. V lost 7 bases to trimming and J lost 2 bases, with 14 bases between them. Germline-derived CDR1 and CDR2 are KGHDR and SFDVKD. CDR3 in amino acids: CATRPSEGAYNEQFF. CDR3 nucleotide sequence: TGTGCCACCAGACCCTCCGAAGGTGCCTACAATGAGCAGTTCTTC.

The genes are TRBV7-2 and TRBJ1-3, with D possibly TRBD1 on 6 matching bases. The CDR3 length is 17 residues. The V end was cut by 1 base, the J end by 7 bases, with 20 bases between. CDR1 is SGHTA and CDR2 is FQGNSA in the germline V gene. The CDR3 DNA is TGTGCCAGCAGCTTAGTGGTCGGGGGAGGCCAGGGGAACACCATATATTTT. This encodes CASSLVVGGGQGNTIYF.

This clone was counted a single time. This rearrangement joins TRBV6-4 to TRBJ2-4; D is unresolved. The V end lost 8 bases, the J end lost 6 bases, and 14 bases lay between the germline ends. Germline V CDR1 and CDR2: MRHNA, SNTAGT. The CDR3 has 13 residues. CDR3 sequence reads: CASGPGDPNIQYF. The CDR3 DNA reads TGTGCCAGCGGACCCGGCGACCCAAACATTCAGTACTTC.